Reported below is one T cell receptor beta chain. Sequencing used immunoSEQ multiplex PCR; TCRdb keeps in-frame clones, though not all of them. The sample has approximately 73,000 clones, around 92% seen once. The CDR3 has 16 amino acids. CDR1 MNHEY and CDR2 SMNVEV come from the germline V gene (reference sequence). With V trimmed by 7 bases and J by 5 bases, 12 bases remained unmatched. These data come from a study of technical replicates of blood from a few donors. This clonotype was obtained from a human donor in good health. This sequence joins TRBV27 and TRBJ1-5, with 9 bases that match TRBD1. Source material: T cells isolated from PBMCs. The CDR3 is CASKPLGQGIHQPQHF. For the CDR3, the DNA is TGTGCCAGCAAACCTCTCGGACAGGGGATACATCAGCCCCAGCATTTT.